This T cell receptor beta chain derives from a study of T cells in Graves' hyperthyroidism and ophthalmopathy. Study-level findings and limits: Separating ophthalmopathy from stable hyperthyroidism was achieved by a 13 V-J model.

Researchers amplified the TCR beta CDR3 regions from RNA transcripts. Carried out on the TCR CDR3, a first-round RT-PCR used the HTBI primer set. One entry per CDR3 protein, called by TCRdb with MiXCR from the multiplex PCR reads. The sample lists over 650,000 distinct CDR3 sequences; just under 45% were seen once. CDR1 and CDR2 (germline): LNHNV, YYDKDF (reference sequence). Trimming took 5 bases from V and 2 from J, leaving 16 bases between them. The CDR3 has 15 amino acids. This clonotype occurred many times. Antigen unknown. The sample comprised peripheral blood or thyroid tissue (not recorded which). This clonotype was sampled from an adult man with Graves' disease, either hyperthyroidism or ophthalmopathy (not recorded which). The chain joins TRBV15 to TRBJ2-7; perhaps D is TRBD1 or TRBD2 (5 bases each). Written as DNA, the CDR3 is TGTGCCACCAGCGCGCACGGGACGGTAGCCTACGAGCAGTACTTC. This translates into CATSAHGTVAYEQYF.